This TCR beta chain was captured by sequencing in a study of CXCR3-negative and CXCR3-positive naive CD8 T cells. A note on this clonotype: The antigen is not known.

Naive cells were sorted as CD45RO-, CCR7+, CD27+ and CD95-. The authors prepared UMI-labeled TRB cDNA libraries by 5' RACE. TCRdb reprocessed the 5' RACE reads; each CDR3 protein has one entry and no DNA is given. This table lists about 50,000 distinct CDR3 sequences. Findings of the study overall: More hydrophobic TRB CDR3s were found in CXCR3-positive naive cells than in CXCR3-negative naive cells. Naive CXCR3-positive and CXCR3-negative cells shared similar TRBV-TRBJ usage, unlike memory cells.

This CDR3 spans 13 amino acids. The V gene's germline CDR1 is MNHEY and CDR2 SMNVEV (reference sequence). This sequence was found in a human donor in good health. Some clones in this sample may be carry-over from other donors' samples. Input material: naive CXCR3+ CD8+ T cells from blood. Subset defined: CD45RO-CCR7+CD27+CD95- naive CD8+ T cells expressing CXCR3 (TNR3+). The chain carries TRBV27 and TRBJ2-7. CDR3 in amino acids: CASSIGGSYEQYF.